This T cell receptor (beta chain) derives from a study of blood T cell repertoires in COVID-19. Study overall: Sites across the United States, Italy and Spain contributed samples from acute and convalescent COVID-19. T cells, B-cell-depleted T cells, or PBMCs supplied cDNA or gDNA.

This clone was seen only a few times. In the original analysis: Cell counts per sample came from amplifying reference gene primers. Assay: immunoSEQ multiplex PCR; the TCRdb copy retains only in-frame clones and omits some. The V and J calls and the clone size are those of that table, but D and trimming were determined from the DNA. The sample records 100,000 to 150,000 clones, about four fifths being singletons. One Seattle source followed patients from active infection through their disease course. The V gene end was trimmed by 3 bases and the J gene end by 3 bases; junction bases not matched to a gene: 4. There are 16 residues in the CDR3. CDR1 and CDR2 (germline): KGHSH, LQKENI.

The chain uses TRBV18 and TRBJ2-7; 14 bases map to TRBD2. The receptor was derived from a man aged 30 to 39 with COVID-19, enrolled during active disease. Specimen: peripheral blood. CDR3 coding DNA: TGTGCCAGCTCACCTGGGACTAGCGGGGGCCTCTACGAGCAGTACTTC. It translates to CASSPGTSGGLYEQYF. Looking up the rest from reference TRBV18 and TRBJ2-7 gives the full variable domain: NAGVMQNPRHLVRRRGQEARLRCSPMKGHSHVYWYRQLPEEGLKFMVYLQKENIIDESGMPKERFSAEFPKEGPSILRIQQVVRGDSAAYFCASSPGTSGGLYEQYFGPGTRLTVT.